Below are 9 T cell receptor beta chains sequenced from a single sample in a study of T cells after posttransplantation cyclophosphamide. TCRdb keeps only in-frame clones here, not all; method: immunoSEQ multiplex PCR. Among 22,000 or so clones listed, roughly 67% were seen once. The sample comprised memory CD4+ T cells sorted from PBMCs. All receptors come from a woman aged 55 to 70 in good health, CMV-negative, and a related stem cell transplant donor.

V gene TRBV5-8 combines with J gene TRBJ1-1, with D possibly matching TRBD1 (5 bases). From germline, CDR1 is SGHTS and CDR2 YDEGEE. Between the trimmed V and J ends, which lost 5 bases and 3 bases, there was a span of 20 bases. This CDR3 spans 16 amino acids. Written as DNA, the CDR3 is TGTGCCAGCAGGGATACGGACACGAATGTAGACACTGAAGCTTTCTTT. Protein sequence: CASRDTDTNVDTEAFF.

In this sample, this clone turned up a few times. The gene calls are TRBV5-1 and TRBJ2-2, with a weak D call TRBD1 (7 bases). The germline gives CDR1 SGHRS, CDR2 YFSETQ. CDR3 length: 16 residues. V lost 3 bases to trimming and J lost 2 bases, with 14 bases between them. The CDR3 DNA reads as TGCGCCAGCAGCTGGAGGGACAGCAAAAACACCGGGGAGCTGTTTTTT. Translating it yields CASSWRDSKNTGELFF. The whole variable domain, remainder taken from reference TRBV5-1 and TRBJ2-2, is KAGVTQTPRYLIKTRGQQVTLSCSPISGHRSVSWYQQTPGQGLQFLFEYFSETQRNKGNFPGRFSGRQFSNSRSEMNVSTLELGDSALYLCASSWRDSKNTGELFFGEGSRLTVL.

CDR3: CATRRAASGGFYEQYF. In DNA, the CDR3 is TGTGCCACCCGAAGGGCGGCTAGCGGGGGTTTCTACGAGCAGTACTTC. The V gene is TRBV19, the J gene TRBJ2-7, with 10 positions matching TRBD2. The ends lost 10 bases at V and 3 bases at J; junction bases unmatched: 15. Germline V gene sequence: CDR1 LNHDA, CDR2 SQIVND (reference sequence). The CDR3 is made up of 16 amino acids.

The rearrangement uses TRBV5-1 and TRBJ2-4; TRBD2 aligns across 10 bases. Losses at the gene ends were 0 bases for V and 15 bases for J; bases not matched to a gene: 6. This CDR3 is built from 13 residues. Germline loops: CDR1 SGHRS, CDR2 YFSETQ. CDR3 sequence reads: CASSLEAGGQLYF. Written as DNA, the CDR3 is TGCGCCAGCAGCTTGGAAGCGGGGGGGCAACTGTACTTC. Based on the CDR3 plus reference TRBV5-1 and TRBJ2-4, the full variable domain is KAGVTQTPRYLIKTRGQQVTLSCSPISGHRSVSWYQQTPGQGLQFLFEYFSETQRNKGNFPGRFSGRQFSNSRSEMNVSTLELGDSALYLCASSLEAGGQLYFGAGTRLSVL.

V and J are TRBV5-1 and TRBJ2-1, with 7 bases lining up with TRBD2. Per germline, CDR1 SGHRS and CDR2 YFSETQ. There are 16 residues in the CDR3. V lost 0 bases to trimming and J lost 7 bases; unmatched junction nucleotides: 10. CDR3 nucleotides: TGCGCCAGCAGCTTGGGTAACCGCGGGAGTCAAAATGAGCAGTTCTTC. Translating it yields CASSLGNRGSQNEQFF.

The genes are TRBV11-1 and TRBJ2-7, with TRBD2 identical over 10 bases. Germline V gene lookup returns CDR1 SGHAT and CDR2 FQDESV (reference sequence). The CDR3 contains 16 residues. The junction had 4 bases not matched to a gene; V was cut back by 2 bases and J by 0 bases. CDR3 region: CASSLLAGALSYEQYF. The CDR3 bases are TGTGCCAGCAGCTTACTAGCGGGGGCTCTCTCCTACGAGCAGTACTTC.

The genes are TRBV7-2 and TRBJ1-2; 7 bases line up with TRBD1. The CDR3 loop spans 15 amino acids. Germline V gene lookup returns CDR1 SGHTA and CDR2 FQGNSA. Trimming cost V 5 bases and J 1 base; bases outside gene matches: 7. For the CDR3, the DNA is TGTGCCAGCAGCATACAGGGGACGAATAACTATGGCTACACCTTC. Translated, it gives CASSIQGTNNYGYTF.

The chain employs TRBV19 and TRBJ1-2; D is uncertain. This CDR3 comprises 13 residues. In germline, CDR1 is LNHDA, CDR2 SQIVND (reference sequence). V lost 7 bases and J lost 1, with 10 bases in between. CDR3 DNA sequence: TGTGCCAGTAATGCCGGGAGTAACTATGGCTACACCTTC. Encoded protein: CASNAGSNYGYTF.

This clone was seen a handful of times. The CDR3 region is CASSLSPGGREQYF. CDR3 bases: TGCGCCAGCAGCTTGTCCCCCGGGGGGCGGGAGCAGTACTTC. The V gene is TRBV5-1, the J gene TRBJ2-7; D might be TRBD2 (7 bases). Trimming left V 1 base short and J 7 bases short, with 15 bases between. Germline V gives CDR1 SGHRS, CDR2 YFSETQ. This CDR3 is 14 amino acids long.